This paragraph covers one T cell receptor beta chain sequence. The antigen remains unidentified. Both TCR beta VDJ combination and CDR3 sequence profiling were carried out. Genomic DNA was the template for this profiling. MiXCR, applied by TCRdb to the reads, yields one record per CDR3 protein. The sample carries approximately 300,000 distinct CDR3 sequences, 50% to 65% recorded once. An expansion of CD8+CD57+ cells by flow cytometry had been shown in patients chosen for sequencing. Each of the patients presented with severe acquired aplastic anemia. This record belongs to a study of CD8+CD57+ T cells in acquired aplastic anemia. For the study at large: The average for DNA from sorted CD4+ and CD8+ cells was around 3.5 ug. Study results and caveats: Common to patients and controls were twenty-nine CD8+ CDR3 sequences.

J was trimmed by 1 base and V by 4 bases; bases with no gene match: 4. Germline V gene data show CDR1 as SGHRS and CDR2 as YFSETQ. The CDR3 sequence is 15 residues long. The specimen sequenced was sorted CD4+, CD8+, or CD8+CD57+ T cells (not recorded which) from PBMCs. This receptor was identified in a human donor with aplastic anemia. The chain uses TRBV5-1 and TRBJ2-2; 7 bases are shared with TRBD1. CDR3 amino acids: CASSPRQGNTGELFF. CDR3 DNA sequence: TGCGCCAGCAGCCCAAGACAGGGGAACACCGGGGAGCTGTTTTTT.